Listed below are T cell receptor beta chains from one sample, sequenced in a study of shared clonotypes between healthy human individuals. Profiled with immunoSEQ multiplex PCR; TCRdb holds only in-frame clones, not every one. Of around 940,000 clones in the sample, around three quarters were seen once. Material for sequencing was memory CD4+ T cells sorted from blood. Receptors were obtained from a man in his late teens or twenties in good health. Both conserved end residues are trimmed from each CDR3.

len: 13; v_gene: TRBV6-5; CDR3aa: ASSAAGASNTEAF
len: 13; v_gene: TRBV5-1; CDR3aa: ASSLGRKPGDTIY
len: 13; v_gene: TRBV2; CDR3aa: ASSELKGSKNIQY
len: 18; v_gene: TRBV29-1; CDR3aa: SVEVLGEGLAGGLADTQY
len: 13; v_gene: TRBV30; CDR3aa: AWPKKGQNNQPQH
len: 13; v_gene: TRBV7-6; CDR3aa: ASSTGQANTGELF
len: 14; v_gene: TRBV5-4; CDR3aa: ASSRALAGPQETQY
len: 14; v_gene: TRBV7-8; CDR3aa: ASSLGSHTQTRGYT
len: 9; v_gene: TRBV20-1; CDR3aa: SASAGTIPV
len: 14; v_gene: TRBV19; CDR3aa: ASSVSRAPPYNEQF
len: 12; v_gene: TRBV9; CDR3aa: ASSLRVDTGELF
len: 15; v_gene: TRBV5-5; CDR3aa: ASSPPVILVMNTEAF
len: 10; v_gene: TRBV7-2; CDR3aa: ASSLFRDTQY
len: 13; v_gene: TRBV18; CDR3aa: ASSPRGGPTDTQY
len: 11; v_gene: TRBV6-1; CDR3aa: ASRTLSGTEAF
len: 11; v_gene: TRBV5-4; CDR3aa: ASSVDSTDTQY
len: 11; v_gene: TRBV7-2; CDR3aa: ASSLAGTYEQY
len: 20; v_gene: TRBV4-3; CDR3aa: ASSQELAPGLAGPSGSYEQY
len: 12; v_gene: TRBV30; CDR3aa: AWSIGGGGYEQY
len: 14; v_gene: TRBV29-1; CDR3aa: SVPRRPGLADNEQF
len: 11; v_gene: TRBV6-1; CDR3aa: ASSGFYLGEAF
len: 12; v_gene: TRBV30; CDR3aa: AWSDHGRGDGYT
len: 11; v_gene: TRBV4-2; CDR3aa: ASSQDPPIGYT
len: 10; v_gene: TRBV18; CDR3aa: ASSPTGYEQY